This T cell receptor beta chain comes out of a study of blood T cell repertoires in COVID-19. In the study overall: Researchers got acute and convalescent COVID-19 samples from the United States, Italy and Spain. The cDNA or gDNA used as material had been derived from T cells, B-cell-depleted T cells, or PBMCs.

In the authors' methods: Researchers report that nucleated cell counts were estimated from reference gene primer amplification. Libraries were prepared by immunoSEQ multiplex PCR; TCRdb keeps only in-frame clonotypes and omits some of them. Clone size and V and J calls were adopted from that table, with D and trimming inferred from the DNA. This table holds about 60,000 clones, 55% to 80% found once. The CDR3 is made up of 11 amino acids. V gave up 6 bases and J gave up 7 bases, with 6 bases separating them. Seattle cases were enrolled at active infection and followed longitudinally. This receptor was taken from a woman aged 70-85 years with COVID-19, enrolled during active disease. Sequencing was done on a sample of peripheral blood. V usage is TRBV12-3 or TRBV12-4 and J usage is TRBJ2-2; D possibly corresponds to TRBD2 (6 bases). For the CDR3, the DNA is TGTGCCAGCAGGGGAGGCGGGGAGCTGTTTTTT. Protein sequence: CASRGGGELFF.